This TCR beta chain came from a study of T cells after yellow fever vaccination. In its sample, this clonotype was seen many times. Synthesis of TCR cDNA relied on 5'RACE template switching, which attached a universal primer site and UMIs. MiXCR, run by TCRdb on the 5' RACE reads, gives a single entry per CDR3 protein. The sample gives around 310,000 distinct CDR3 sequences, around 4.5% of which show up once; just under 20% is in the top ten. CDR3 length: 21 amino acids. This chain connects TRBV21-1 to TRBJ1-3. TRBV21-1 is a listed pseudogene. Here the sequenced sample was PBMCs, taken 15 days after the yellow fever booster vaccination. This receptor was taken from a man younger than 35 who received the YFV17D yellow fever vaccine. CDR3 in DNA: TGTGCCAGCAGCAAAGAAGGAGGGTTCGGGTTGCAGGGAGGATCTGGAAACACCATATATTTT. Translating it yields CASSKEGGFGLQGGSGNTIYF.